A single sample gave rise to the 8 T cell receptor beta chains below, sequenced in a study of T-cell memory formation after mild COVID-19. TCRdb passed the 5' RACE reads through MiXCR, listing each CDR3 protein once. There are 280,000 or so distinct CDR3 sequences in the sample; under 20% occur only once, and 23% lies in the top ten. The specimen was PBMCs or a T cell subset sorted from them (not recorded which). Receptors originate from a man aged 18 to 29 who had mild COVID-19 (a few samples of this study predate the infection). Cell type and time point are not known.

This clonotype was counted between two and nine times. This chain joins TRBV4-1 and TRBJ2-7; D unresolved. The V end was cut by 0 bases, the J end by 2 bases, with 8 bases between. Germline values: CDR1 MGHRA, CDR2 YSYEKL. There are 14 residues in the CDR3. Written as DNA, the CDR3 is TGCGCCAGCAGCCAAGAAGGGCCGCCCTACGAGCAGTACGTC. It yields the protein CASSQEGPPYEQYV.

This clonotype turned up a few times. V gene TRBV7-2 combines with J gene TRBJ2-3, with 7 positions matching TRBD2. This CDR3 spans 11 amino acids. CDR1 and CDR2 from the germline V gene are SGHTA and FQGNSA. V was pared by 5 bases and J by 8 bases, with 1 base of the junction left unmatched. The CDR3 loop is CASSRGSTQYF. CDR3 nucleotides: TGTGCCAGCAGCCGCGGGAGTACGCAGTATTTT.

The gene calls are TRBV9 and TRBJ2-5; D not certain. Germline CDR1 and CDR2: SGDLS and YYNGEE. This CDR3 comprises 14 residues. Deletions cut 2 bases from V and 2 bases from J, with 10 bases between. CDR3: CASSVDLKQETQYF. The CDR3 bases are TGTGCCAGCAGCGTCGACCTAAAGCAAGAGACCCAGTACTTC.

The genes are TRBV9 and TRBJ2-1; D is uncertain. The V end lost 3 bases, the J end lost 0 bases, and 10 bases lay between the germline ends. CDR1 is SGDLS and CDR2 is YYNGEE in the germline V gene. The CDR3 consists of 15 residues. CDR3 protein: CASSEAGSSYNEQFF. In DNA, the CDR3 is TGTGCCAGCAGCGAAGCCGGTAGCTCCTACAATGAGCAGTTCTTC.

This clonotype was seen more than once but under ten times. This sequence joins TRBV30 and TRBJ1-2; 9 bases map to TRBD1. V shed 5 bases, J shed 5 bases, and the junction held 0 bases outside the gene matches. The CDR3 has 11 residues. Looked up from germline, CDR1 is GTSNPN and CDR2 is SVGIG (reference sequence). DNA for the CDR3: TGTGCCTGGGGGACAGGGTATGGCTACACCTTC. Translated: CAWGTGYGYTF.

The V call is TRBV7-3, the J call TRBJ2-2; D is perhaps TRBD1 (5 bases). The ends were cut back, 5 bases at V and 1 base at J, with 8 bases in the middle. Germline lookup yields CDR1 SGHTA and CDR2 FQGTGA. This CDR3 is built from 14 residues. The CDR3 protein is CASSNDRNTGELFF. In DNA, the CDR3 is TGTGCCAGCAGCAACGACAGGAACACCGGGGAGCTGTTTTTT.

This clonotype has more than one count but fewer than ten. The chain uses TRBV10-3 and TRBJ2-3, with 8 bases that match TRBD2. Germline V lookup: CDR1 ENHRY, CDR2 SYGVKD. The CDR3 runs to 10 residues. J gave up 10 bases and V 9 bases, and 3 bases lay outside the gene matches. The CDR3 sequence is CAMGRGAQYF. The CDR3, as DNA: TGTGCCATGGGGCGGGGGGCGCAGTATTTT.

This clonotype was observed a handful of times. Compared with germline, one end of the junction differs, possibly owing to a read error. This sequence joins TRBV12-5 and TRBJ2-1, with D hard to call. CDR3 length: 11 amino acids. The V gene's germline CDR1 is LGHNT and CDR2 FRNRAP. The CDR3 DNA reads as TGTGCTAGTGGATCCTCCAATGAGCAGTTCTTC. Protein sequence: CASGSSNEQFF.